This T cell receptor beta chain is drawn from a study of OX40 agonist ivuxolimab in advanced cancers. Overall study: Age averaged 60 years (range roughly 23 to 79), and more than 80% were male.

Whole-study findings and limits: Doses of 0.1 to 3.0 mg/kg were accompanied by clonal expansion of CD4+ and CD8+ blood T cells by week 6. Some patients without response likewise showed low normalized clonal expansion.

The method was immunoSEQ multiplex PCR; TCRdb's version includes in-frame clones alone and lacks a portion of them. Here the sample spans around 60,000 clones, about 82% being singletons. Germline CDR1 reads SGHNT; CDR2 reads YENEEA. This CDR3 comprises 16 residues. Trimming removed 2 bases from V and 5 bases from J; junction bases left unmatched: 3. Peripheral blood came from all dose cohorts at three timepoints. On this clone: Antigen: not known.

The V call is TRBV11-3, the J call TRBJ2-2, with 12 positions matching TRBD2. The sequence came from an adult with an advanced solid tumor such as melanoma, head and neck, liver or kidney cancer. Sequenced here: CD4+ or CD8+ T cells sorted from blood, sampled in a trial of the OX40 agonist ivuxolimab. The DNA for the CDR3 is TGTGCCAGCAGCTTACCTAGCGGGAGGGGGACCGGGGAGCTGTTTTTT. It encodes CASSLPSGRGTGELFF.